This T cell receptor (beta chain) was documented in a study of blood T cell repertoires in COVID-19. The ends lost 1 base at V and 12 bases at J; junction bases unmatched: 11. The CDR3 has 14 amino acids. CDR1 SGHVS and CDR2 FQNEAQ come from the germline V gene. The assay was immunoSEQ multiplex PCR, and TCRdb's table has in-frame clones only and misses some. The sample lists 85,000 to 100,000 clones; less than 85% were seen once. The source is a human donor in a cohort sampled during active COVID-19. The rearrangement uses TRBV7-8 and TRBJ1-2, with TRBD1 matching over 7 bases. Sequencing was carried out using peripheral blood. The CDR3 loop reads CASSLDPTGPRHTF. The CDR3 DNA reads TGTGCCAGCAGCTTAGACCCGACAGGGCCCCGCCACACCTTC.